The present T cell receptor (beta chain) was sequenced within a study of T-cell memory formation after mild COVID-19. V lost 3 bases and J 6 bases, leaving 9 bases between the germline ends. CDR1 is LGHNT and CDR2 is FRNRAP in the germline V gene. The CDR3 has 13 residues. TCRdb re-derived calls from the 5' RACE reads in MiXCR, one entry per CDR3 protein. The sample shows a few hundred thousand distinct CDR3 sequences, less than 9.5% of them seen only once. The receptor's source is a man aged 18-30 years who had mild COVID-19 (a few samples of this study predate the infection). Cell type and time point are not known. The source material was PBMCs or a T cell subset sorted from them (not recorded which). V gene TRBV12-5 combines with J gene TRBJ1-5, with a possible D match to TRBD1 (5 bases). The CDR3 is CASGFGGGQPQHF. CDR3 sequence (DNA): TGTGCTAGTGGTTTCGGCGGGGGTCAGCCCCAGCATTTT. Full variable domain (remainder filled in from reference TRBV12-5 and TRBJ1-5): DARVTQTPRHKVTEMGQEVTMRCQPILGHNTVFWYRQTMMQGLELLAYFRNRAPLDDSGMPKDRFSAEMPDATLATLKIQPSEPRDSAVYFCASGFGGGQPQHFGDGTRLSIL.